This T cell receptor beta chain appears in the sequencing data of a study of T-cell memory formation after mild COVID-19 (dated by TCRdb to the early 2020s). Some background on the complete study: TCR sequence clusters from the two donors were largely donor specific. In a couple of donors, T-cell clones that expanded and contracted after mild COVID-19 were followed by sequencing TCRalpha and TCRbeta repertoires longitudinally. The cohort was made up of two young adult volunteers, one female and one male, who were previously healthy. Study-level results and caveats: Contracting CD4+ clones appeared mostly in the CM and EM memory subsets, whereas CD8+ clones were enriched in EMRA. Some responding clones were detected in pre-infection memory, suggesting pre-existing cross-reactive memory T cells joined the SARS-CoV-2 response. From day 15 to 85, contracting clones showed balanced CD4/CD8 phenotypes, whereas a second wave of clones that expanded from day 15 to 37 leaned towards CD4+. Only two mild cases were covered in the study, and larger cohorts including severe cases with pre-infection samples were considered necessary. SARS-CoV-2 specificity was not confirmed for the second-wave clones peaking on day 37.

Of note for this clonotype: Its antigen is currently not known. No clone much larger than this one lies a single base away; base qualities are absent.

Ficoll-Paque density gradient centrifugation was the method used to isolate PBMCs. Counted from cysteine to phenylalanine, this CDR3 has 16 amino acids. The read is trimmed to its CDR3 DNA, 48 bases read in frame from base 1. At the junction V is shortened by 2 bases and J by 6 bases; bases outside the gene matches: 8. Reading the germline V gene (reference sequence) gives CDR1 DFQATT and CDR2 SNEGSKA. The listed sequencing device is Illumina NovaSeq 6000. TCRalpha and TCRbeta cDNA libraries were built by 5'RACE with constant-segment primers, adding sample barcodes and unique molecular identifiers. Trizol reagent was used to extract RNA from every sample. Libraries were amplified in two PCR steps, with a second sample barcode and Illumina TruSeq adapters added in the second step. The libraries were sequenced on an Illumina NovaSeq using 2 x 150 bp paired-end reads. In the paper's pipeline: The reads were demultiplexed and collapsed into UMI-guided consensus sequences using migec v1.2.7. Using mixcr v2.1.11, UMI consensuses were aligned to TRA and TRB V and J templates and then assembled into clonotypes. Clonotypes were classified as expanded or contracted when called significant by both edgeR and NoisET, with noise models trained on biological replicates. For edgeR calls, the thresholds were a false discovery rate-adjusted p below 0.01 and a log2 fold-change of 1. As an exploratory analysis of dynamics, max-normalized trajectories of the 1000 most abundant clonotypes were examined by PCA with hierarchical clustering. Each responding clone was given a CD4 or CD8 phenotype based on the CD4+ and CD8+ repertoires, which had been sequenced separately. TCRdb's own reprocessing of the public reads used fastp at Q25 and MiXCR and kept productive beta chains. Under each unique CDR3 protein, matching rows form one entry showing the most common genes and DNA. TCRdb's processing, not the study's, gives the V and J calls here. Recorded for this sample are 250,000 to 350,000 distinct CDR3 sequences; about a sixth of them occurred a single time. The ten largest clones capture about a fifth of the sample.

This receptor was taken from a man between 18 and 35 years old who had mild COVID-19 (a few samples of this study predate the infection). The sample titles of this study are shuffled in the database, so cell type and time point are left out; the donor was told from shared clones. Sample: PBMCs or a T cell subset sorted from them (not recorded which). The chain is encoded by TRBV20-1 joined to TRBJ2-2; the central 11 bases match TRBD1. The CDR3 region reads CSARRNGQGAAGELFF. The DNA sequence follows: TGCAGTGCTAGAAGAAACGGACAGGGGGCCGCCGGGGAGCTGTTTTTT.